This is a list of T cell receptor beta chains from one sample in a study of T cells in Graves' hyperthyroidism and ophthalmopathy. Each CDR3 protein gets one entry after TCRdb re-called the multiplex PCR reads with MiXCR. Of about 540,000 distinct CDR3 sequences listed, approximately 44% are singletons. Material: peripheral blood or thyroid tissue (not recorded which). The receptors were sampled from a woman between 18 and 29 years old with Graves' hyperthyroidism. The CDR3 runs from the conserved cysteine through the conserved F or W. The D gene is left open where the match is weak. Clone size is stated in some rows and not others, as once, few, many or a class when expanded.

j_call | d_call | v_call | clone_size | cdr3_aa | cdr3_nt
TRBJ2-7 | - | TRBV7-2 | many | CASSPSWGDYEQYF | TGTGCCAGCAGCCCCTCTTGGGGGGACTACGAGCAGTACTTC
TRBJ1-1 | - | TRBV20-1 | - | CSARLRVNTEAFF | TGCAGTGCTAGGCTCAGGGTGAACACTGAAGCTTTCTTT
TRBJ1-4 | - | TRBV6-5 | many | CASSQQGGFNEKLFF | TGTGCCAGCAGCCAACAGGGTGGCTTTAATGAAAAACTGTTTTTT
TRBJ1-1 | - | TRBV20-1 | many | CSARTAVNTEAFF | TGCAGTGCTAGAACGGCGGTGAACACTGAAGCTTTCTTT
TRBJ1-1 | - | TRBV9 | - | CASSRTSGTEAFF | TGTGCCAGCAGCCGGACTAGCGGGACTGAAGCTTTCTTT
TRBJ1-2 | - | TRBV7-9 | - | CASSLERGYSHGYTF | TGTGCCAGCAGCTTGGAACGGGGTTATTCGCATGGCTACACCTTC
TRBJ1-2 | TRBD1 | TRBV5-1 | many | CASSLGSATGNYGYTF | TGCGCCAGCAGCTTGGGTTCCGCGACAGGGAACTATGGCTACACCTTC
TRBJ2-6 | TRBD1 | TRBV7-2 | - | CASSLGTGGAGANVLTF | TGTGCCAGCAGCTTAGGGACAGGGGGCGCAGGGGCCAACGTCCTGACTTTC
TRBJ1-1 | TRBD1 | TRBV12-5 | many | CASGLSGTGVEAFF | TGTGCTAGTGGTTTGTCCGGGACAGGGGTTGAAGCTTTCTTT
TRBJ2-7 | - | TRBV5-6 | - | CASSLEGRDSYGQYF | TGTGCCAGCAGCTTGGAAGGCAGGGACTCCTACGGGCAGTACTTC
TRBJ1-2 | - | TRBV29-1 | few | CSANSAGLYTF | TGCAGCGCCAACTCCGCAGGATTGTACACCTTC
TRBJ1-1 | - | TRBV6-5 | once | CASSGLTYTEAFF | TGTGCCAGCAGTGGTCTCACCTACACTGAAGCTTTCTTT
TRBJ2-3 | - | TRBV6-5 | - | CASSPGGNLDTQYF | TGTGCCAGCAGCCCAGGCGGGAATCTAGATACGCAGTATTTT
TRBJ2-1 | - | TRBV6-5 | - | CASSYRGAWYNEQFF | TGTGCCAGCAGTTACAGGGGGGCATGGTACAATGAGCAGTTCTTC
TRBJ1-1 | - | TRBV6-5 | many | CASSYESPGTKGTEAFF | TGTGCCAGCAGTTACGAGTCCCCGGGGACCAAGGGCACTGAAGCTTTCTTT
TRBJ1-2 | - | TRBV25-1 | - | CASVEGSGGGYTF | TGTGCCAGCGTTGAAGGCTCTGGGGGCGGCTACACCTTC
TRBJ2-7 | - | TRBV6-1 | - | CASSDGDWYNEQYF | TGTGCCAGCAGTGATGGGGACTGGTACAATGAGCAGTACTTC
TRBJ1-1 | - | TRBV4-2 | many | CASSPDWRTEAFF | TGTGCCAGCAGCCCAGACTGGAGGACTGAAGCTTTCTTT
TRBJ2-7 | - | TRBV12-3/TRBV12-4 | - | CASITTGGRNYEQYF | TGTGCCAGCATAACAACCGGGGGTAGAAACTACGAGCAGTACTTC
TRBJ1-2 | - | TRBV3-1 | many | CASSQDRRTYTF | TGTGCCAGCAGCCAAGATAGGAGAACCTACACCTTC
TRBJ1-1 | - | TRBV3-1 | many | CASTLDAAAVEAFF | TGTGCCAGCACGCTAGATGCGGCAGCCGTGGAAGCTTTCTTT
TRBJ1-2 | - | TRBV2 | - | CASSVLAGGYTF | TGTGCCAGCAGTGTGTTAGCGGGGGGCTACACCTTC
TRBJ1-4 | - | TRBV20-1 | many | CSARGPLGEKLFF | TGCAGTGCTAGGGGCCCCTTAGGGGAAAAACTGTTTTTT
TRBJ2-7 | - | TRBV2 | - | CASSEEVRADEQYF | TGTGCCAGCAGTGAGGAGGTGCGGGCAGACGAGCAGTACTTC
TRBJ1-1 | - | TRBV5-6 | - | CASSLYPVEAFF | TGTGCCAGCAGCTTGTATCCCGTCGAAGCTTTCTTT
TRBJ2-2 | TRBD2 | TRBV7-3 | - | CASSAERERYTGELFF | TGTGCCAGCAGTGCTGAGCGGGAGAGGTACACCGGGGAGCTGTTTTTT
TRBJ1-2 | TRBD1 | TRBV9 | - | CASSVDGTGGDLSYGYTF | TGTGCCAGCAGCGTAGACGGGACAGGGGGGGACCTGAGCTATGGCTACACCTTC
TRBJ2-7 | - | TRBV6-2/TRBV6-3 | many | CASSQTAEQYF | TGTGCCAGCAGTCAGACTGCGGAGCAGTACTTC
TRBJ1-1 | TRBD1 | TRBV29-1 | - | CSVRQGGVAFF | TGCAGCGTTAGACAGGGTGGGGTAGCTTTCTTT
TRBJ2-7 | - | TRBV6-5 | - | CASSYGESVTGEQYF | TGTGCCAGCAGTTACGGGGAGTCGGTCACCGGGGAGCAGTACTTC
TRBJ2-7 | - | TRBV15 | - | CAASREDPHAYEQYF | TGTGCCGCCAGCAGAGAGGACCCGCACGCCTACGAGCAGTACTTC
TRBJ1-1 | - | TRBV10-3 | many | CAISAGPTEAFF | TGTGCCATCAGTGCAGGGCCCACTGAAGCTTTCTTT
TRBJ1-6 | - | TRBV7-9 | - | CASSPGGDYSPLHF | TGTGCCAGCAGCCCCGGGGGCGATTATTCACCCCTCCACTTT
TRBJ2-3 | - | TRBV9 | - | CASSLGTTSTDTQYF | TGTGCCAGCAGCTTAGGGACCACTAGCACAGATACGCAGTATTTT